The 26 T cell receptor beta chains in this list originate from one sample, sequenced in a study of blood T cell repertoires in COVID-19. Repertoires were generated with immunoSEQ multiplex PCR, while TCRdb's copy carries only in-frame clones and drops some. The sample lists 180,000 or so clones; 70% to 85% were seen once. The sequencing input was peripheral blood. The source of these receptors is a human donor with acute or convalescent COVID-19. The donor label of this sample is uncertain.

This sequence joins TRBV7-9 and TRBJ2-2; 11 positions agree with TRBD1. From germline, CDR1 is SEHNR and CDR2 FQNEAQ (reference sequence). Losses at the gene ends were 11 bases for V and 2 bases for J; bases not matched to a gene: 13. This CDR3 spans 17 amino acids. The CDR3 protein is CASKVDRGPVNTGELFF. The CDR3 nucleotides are TGTGCCTCGAAAGTGGACAGGGGGCCTGTTAACACCGGGGAGCTGTTTTTT.

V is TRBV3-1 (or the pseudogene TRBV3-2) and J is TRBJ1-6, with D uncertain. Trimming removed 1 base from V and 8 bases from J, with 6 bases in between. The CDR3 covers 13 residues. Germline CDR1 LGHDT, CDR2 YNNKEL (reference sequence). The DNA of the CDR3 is TGTGCCAGCAGCCAAGTAGCGGATTCACCCCTCCACTTT. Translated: CASSQVADSPLHF.

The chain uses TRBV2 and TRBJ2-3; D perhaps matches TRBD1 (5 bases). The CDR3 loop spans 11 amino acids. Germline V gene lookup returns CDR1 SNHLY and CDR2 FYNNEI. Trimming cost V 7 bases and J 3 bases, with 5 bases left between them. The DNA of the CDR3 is TGTGCCAGCAAGGGGACAGATACGCAGTATTTT. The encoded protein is CASKGTDTQYF.

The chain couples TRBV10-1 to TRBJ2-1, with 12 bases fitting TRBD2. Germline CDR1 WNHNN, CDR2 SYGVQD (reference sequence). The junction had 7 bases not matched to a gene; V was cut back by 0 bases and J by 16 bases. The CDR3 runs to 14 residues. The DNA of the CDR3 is TGCGCCAGCAGTGAGTCTGGACTAGCGGGACCCTACTTCTTC. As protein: CASSESGLAGPYFF.

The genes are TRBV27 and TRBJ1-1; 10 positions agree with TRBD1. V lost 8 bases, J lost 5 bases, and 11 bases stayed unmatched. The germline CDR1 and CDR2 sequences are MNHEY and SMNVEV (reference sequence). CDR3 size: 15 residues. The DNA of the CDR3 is TGTGCCAGCTCCTCCGCCGGACAGGGGGAGACTGAAGCTTTCTTT. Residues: CASSSAGQGETEAFF.

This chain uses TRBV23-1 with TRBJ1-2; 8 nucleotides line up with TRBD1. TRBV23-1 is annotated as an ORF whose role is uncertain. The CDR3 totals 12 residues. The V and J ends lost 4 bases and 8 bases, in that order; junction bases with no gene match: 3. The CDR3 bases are TGCGCCAGCAGTCCAGGGGGCCTGGGCTACACCTTC. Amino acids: CASSPGGLGYTF.

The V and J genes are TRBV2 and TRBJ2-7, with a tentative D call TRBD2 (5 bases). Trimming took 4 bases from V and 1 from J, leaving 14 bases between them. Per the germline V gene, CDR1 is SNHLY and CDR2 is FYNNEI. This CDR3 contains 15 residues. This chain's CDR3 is CASSVGGSFSYEQYF. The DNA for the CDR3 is TGTGCCAGCAGTGTAGGTGGGAGTTTTTCCTACGAGCAGTACTTC.

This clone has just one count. In DNA, the CDR3 is TGTGCCAGCAGCCCCTCGGGAGGGGTTAGGACACCCCTCCACTTT. This translates into CASSPSGGVRTPLHF. V usage is TRBV5-6 and J usage is TRBJ1-6; D is possibly TRBD1 (5 bases). Deletions cut 4 bases from V and 11 bases from J, with 19 bases between. Germline CDR1 is SGHDT and CDR2 is YYEEEE. This CDR3 spans 15 amino acids.

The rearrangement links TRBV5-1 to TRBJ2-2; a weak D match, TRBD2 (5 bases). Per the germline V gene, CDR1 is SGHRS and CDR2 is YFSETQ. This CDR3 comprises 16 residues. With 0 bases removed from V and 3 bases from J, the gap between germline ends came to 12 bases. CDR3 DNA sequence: TGCGCCAGCAGCTTGGTTCCATACGGGGACACCGGGGAGCTGTTTTTT. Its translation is CASSLVPYGDTGELFF. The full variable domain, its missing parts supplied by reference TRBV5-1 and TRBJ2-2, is KAGVTQTPRYLIKTRGQQVTLSCSPISGHRSVSWYQQTPGQGLQFLFEYFSETQRNKGNFPGRFSGRQFSNSRSEMNVSTLELGDSALYLCASSLVPYGDTGELFFGEGSRLTVL.

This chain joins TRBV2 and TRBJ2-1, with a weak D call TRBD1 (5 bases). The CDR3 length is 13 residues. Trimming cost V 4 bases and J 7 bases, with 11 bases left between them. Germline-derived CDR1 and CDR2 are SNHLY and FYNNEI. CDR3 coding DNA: TGTGCCAGCAGTGTGATTAGGGGTAATGAGCAGTTCTTC. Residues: CASSVIRGNEQFF.

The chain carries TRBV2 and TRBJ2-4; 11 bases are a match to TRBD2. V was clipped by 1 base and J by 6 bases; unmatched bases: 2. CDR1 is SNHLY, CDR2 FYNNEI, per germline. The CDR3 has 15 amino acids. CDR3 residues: CASSEEGTSGNIQYF. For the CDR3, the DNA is TGTGCCAGCAGTGAAGAAGGGACTAGCGGAAACATTCAGTACTTC.

The chain's CDR3 is CASSLVVHPDEAFF. The CDR3 coding sequence is TGTGCCAGCAGCTTAGTGGTACACCCCGATGAAGCTTTCTTT. The J gene is TRBJ1-1, the V gene TRBV7-9; D is unresolved. Trimming removed 1 base from V and 7 bases from J, with 13 bases in between. CDR3 length: 14 amino acids. Per the germline V gene, CDR1 is SEHNR and CDR2 is FQNEAQ (reference sequence).

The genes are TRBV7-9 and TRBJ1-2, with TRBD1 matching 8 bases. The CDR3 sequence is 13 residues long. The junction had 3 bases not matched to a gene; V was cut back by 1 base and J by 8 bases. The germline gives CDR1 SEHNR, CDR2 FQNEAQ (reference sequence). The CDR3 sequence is CASSLETGVGYTF. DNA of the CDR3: TGTGCCAGCAGCTTAGAGACAGGGGTGGGCTACACCTTC.

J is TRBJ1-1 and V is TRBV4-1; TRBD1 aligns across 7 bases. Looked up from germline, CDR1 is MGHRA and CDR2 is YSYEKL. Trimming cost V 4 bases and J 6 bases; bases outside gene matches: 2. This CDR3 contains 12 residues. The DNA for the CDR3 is TGCGCCAGCAGCCTCAGGGGGGCTGAAGCTTTCTTT. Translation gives CASSLRGAEAFF.

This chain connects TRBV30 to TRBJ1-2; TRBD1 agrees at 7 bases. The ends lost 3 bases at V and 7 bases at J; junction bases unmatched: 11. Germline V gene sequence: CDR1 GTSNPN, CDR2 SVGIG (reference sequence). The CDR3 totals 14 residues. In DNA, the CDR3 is TGTGCCTGGAGACAAAGGCGACAGGGAGGTGGCTACACCTTC. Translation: CAWRQRRQGGGYTF.

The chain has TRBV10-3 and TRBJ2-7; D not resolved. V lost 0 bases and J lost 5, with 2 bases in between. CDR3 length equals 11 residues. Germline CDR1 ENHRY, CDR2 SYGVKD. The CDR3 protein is CAISESNEQYF. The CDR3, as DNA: TGTGCCATCAGTGAGTCCAACGAGCAGTACTTC.

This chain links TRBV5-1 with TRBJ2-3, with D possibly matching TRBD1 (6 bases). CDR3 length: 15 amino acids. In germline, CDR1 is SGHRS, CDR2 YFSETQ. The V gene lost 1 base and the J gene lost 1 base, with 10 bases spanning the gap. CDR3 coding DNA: TGCGCCAGCAGCTTGATTCCAGGGGGCACAGATACGCAGTATTTT. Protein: CASSLIPGGTDTQYF. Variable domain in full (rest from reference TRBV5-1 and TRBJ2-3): KAGVTQTPRYLIKTRGQQVTLSCSPISGHRSVSWYQQTPGQGLQFLFEYFSETQRNKGNFPGRFSGRQFSNSRSEMNVSTLELGDSALYLCASSLIPGGTDTQYFGPGTRLTVL.

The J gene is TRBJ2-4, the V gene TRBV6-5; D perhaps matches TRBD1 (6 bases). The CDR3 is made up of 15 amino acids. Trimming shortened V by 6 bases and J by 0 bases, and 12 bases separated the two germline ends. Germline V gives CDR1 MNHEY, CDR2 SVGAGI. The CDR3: CASRGDNLAKNIQYF. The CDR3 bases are TGTGCCAGCAGGGGGGACAACTTAGCCAAAAACATTCAGTACTTC.

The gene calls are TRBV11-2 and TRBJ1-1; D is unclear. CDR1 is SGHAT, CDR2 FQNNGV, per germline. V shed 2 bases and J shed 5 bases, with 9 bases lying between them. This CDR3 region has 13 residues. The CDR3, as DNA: TGTGCCAGCAGCTTACATCCCGGGACTGAAGCTTTCTTT. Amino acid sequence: CASSLHPGTEAFF.

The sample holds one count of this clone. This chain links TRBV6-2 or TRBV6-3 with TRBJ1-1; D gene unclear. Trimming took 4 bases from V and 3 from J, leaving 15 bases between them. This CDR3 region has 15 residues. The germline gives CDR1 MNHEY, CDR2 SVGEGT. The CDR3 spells CASSWAFNWDTEAFF. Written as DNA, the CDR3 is TGTGCCAGCAGTTGGGCATTTAATTGGGACACTGAAGCTTTCTTT.

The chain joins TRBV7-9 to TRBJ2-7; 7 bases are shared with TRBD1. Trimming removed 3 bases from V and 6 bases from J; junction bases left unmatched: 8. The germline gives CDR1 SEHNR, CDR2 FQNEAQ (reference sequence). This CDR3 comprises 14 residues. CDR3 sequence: CASSFTGAIGEQYF. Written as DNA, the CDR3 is TGTGCCAGCAGCTTTACAGGGGCTATTGGCGAGCAGTACTTC.

The DNA for the CDR3 is TGCGCCAGCAGCCCCCGGGACAGTGCACCCTATGGCTACACCTTC. It yields the protein CASSPRDSAPYGYTF. This chain links TRBV4-1 with TRBJ1-2; 7 bases match TRBD1. In germline, CDR1 is MGHRA, CDR2 YSYEKL. The CDR3 spans 15 residues. V shed 4 bases and J 4 bases; nucleotides not matched to a gene: 9.

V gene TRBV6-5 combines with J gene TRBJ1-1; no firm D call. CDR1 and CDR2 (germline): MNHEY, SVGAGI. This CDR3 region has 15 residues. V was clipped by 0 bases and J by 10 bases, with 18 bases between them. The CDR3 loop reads CASSYSRSSTGGAFF. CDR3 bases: TGTGCCAGCAGTTACTCGCGGTCCTCGACGGGAGGAGCTTTCTTT.

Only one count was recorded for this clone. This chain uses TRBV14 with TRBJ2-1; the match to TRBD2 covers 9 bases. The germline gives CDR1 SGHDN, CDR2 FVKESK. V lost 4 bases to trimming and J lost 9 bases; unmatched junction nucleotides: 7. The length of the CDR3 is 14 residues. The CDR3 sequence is CASSPRVAGAEQFF. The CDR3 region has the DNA TGTGCCAGCAGCCCTCGGGTAGCGGGAGCTGAGCAGTTCTTC. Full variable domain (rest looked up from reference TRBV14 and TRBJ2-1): EAGVTQFPSHSVIEKGQTVTLRCDPISGHDNLYWYRRVMGKEIKFLLHFVKESKQDESGMPNNRFLAERTGGTYSTLKVQPAELEDSGVYFCASSPRVAGAEQFFGPGTRLTVL.

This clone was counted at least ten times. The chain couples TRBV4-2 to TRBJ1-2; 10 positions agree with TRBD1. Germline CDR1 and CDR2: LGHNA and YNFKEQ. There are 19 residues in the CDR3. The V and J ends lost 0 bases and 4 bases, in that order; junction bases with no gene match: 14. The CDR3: CASSQDFTTGGARIYGYTF. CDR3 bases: TGTGCCAGCAGCCAAGATTTTACGACAGGGGGCGCCCGGATCTATGGCTACACCTTC.

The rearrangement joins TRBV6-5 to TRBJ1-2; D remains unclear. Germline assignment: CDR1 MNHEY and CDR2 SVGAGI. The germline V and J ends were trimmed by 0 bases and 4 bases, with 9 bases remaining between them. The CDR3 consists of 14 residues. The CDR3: CASSYSGGGYGYTF. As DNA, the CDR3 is TGTGCCAGCAGTTACTCTGGCGGAGGCTATGGCTACACCTTC.